This TCR beta chain was sequenced in a study of CD8+ T cells in alopecia areata. Whole-study context: The drug, oral tofacitinib, was given to treated patients at 5 to 10 mg twice daily.

Germline lookup yields CDR1 SGHRS and CDR2 YFSETQ. The CDR3 runs to 15 residues. V was pared by 1 base and J by 3 bases, with 4 bases of the junction left unmatched. The authors extracted RNA and reverse transcribed it into cDNA as the sequencing template. Libraries were prepared by immunoSEQ multiplex PCR; TCRdb keeps only in-frame clonotypes and omits some of them. The table records over 95,000 clones, around 45% of them present only once. Study-wide results and caveats: Scalp lesions, especially in alopecia totalis/universalis, had higher clonality than normal scalp.

This clone occurred a few times. Its antigen is unidentified. The chain combines TRBV5-1 with TRBJ2-5; 9 bases fit TRBD2. The source is a human donor with alopecia areata. The source material was CD4+ T cells sorted from blood. CDR3 region: CASSLLASGKETQYF. The CDR3 region has the DNA TGCGCCAGCAGCTTGTTGGCTAGCGGGAAAGAGACCCAGTACTTC.